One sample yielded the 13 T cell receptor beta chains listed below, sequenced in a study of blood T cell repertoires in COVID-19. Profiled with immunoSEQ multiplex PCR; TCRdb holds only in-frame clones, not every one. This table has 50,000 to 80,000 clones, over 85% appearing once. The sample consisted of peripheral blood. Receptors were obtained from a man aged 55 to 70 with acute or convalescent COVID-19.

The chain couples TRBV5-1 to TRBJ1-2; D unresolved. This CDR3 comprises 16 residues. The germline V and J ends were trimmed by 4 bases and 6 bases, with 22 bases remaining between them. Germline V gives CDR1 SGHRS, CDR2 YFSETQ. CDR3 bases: TGCGCCAGCAGCCCCCCCGAGAGTCGGGGATTGCATGGCTACACCTTC. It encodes CASSPPESRGLHGYTF.

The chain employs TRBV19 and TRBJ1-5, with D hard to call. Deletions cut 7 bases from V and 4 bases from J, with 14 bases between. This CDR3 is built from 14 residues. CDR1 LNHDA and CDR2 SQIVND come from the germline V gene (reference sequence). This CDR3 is CASTDRRGNQPQHF. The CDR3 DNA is TGTGCCAGTACCGACCGGCGGGGTAATCAGCCCCAGCATTTT.

CDR3 coding DNA: TGTGCCAGTAGTGGCACAGCTAGCAATCAGCCCCAGCATTTT. Encoded protein: CASSGTASNQPQHF. The chain employs TRBV19 and TRBJ1-5, with D unclear. Trimming pared 5 bases from V and 0 bases from J, leaving 8 bases between. Germline V gene data show CDR1 as LNHDA and CDR2 as SQIVND (reference sequence). The CDR3 is 14 residues long.

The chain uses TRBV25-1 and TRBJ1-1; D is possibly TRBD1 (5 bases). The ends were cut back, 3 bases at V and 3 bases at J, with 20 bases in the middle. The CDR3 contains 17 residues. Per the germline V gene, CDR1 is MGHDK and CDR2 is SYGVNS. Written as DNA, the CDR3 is TGTGCCAGCAGTGATCACTCTTTTCTAGGAGGGGACACTGAAGCTTTCTTT. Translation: CASSDHSFLGGDTEAFF.

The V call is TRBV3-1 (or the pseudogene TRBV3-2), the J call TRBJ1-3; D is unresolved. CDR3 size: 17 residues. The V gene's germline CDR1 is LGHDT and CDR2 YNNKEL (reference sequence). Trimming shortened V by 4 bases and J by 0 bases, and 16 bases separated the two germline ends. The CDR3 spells CASSPRLVADSGNTIYF. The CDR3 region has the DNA TGTGCCAGCAGCCCCCGATTGGTAGCTGACTCTGGAAACACCATATATTTT.

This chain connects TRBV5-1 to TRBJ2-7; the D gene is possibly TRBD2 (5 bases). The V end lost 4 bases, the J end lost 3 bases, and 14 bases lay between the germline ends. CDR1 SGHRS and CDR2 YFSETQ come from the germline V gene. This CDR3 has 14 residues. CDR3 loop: CASSRAGGNYEQYF. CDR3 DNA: TGCGCCAGCAGCAGGGCAGGAGGAAACTACGAGCAGTACTTC.

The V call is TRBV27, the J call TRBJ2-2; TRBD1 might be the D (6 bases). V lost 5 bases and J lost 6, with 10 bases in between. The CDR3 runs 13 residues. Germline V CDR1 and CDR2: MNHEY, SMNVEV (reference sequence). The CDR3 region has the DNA TGTGCCAGCAGTGCCTCAGGGGCCGGGGAGCTGTTTTTT. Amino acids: CASSASGAGELFF.

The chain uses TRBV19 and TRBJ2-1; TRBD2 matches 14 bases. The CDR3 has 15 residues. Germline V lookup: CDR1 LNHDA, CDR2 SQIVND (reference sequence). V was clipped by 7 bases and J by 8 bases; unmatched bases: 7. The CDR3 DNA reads TGTGCCAGTACCCGACTAGCGGGGGGGAGGGATGAGCAGTTCTTC. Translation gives CASTRLAGGRDEQFF.

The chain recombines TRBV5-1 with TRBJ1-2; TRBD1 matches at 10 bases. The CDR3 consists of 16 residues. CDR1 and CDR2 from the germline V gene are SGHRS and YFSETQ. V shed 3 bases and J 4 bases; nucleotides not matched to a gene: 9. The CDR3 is CASSYYTGTGVYGYTF. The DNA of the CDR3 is TGCGCCAGCAGCTACTACACCGGGACAGGGGTCTATGGCTACACCTTC.

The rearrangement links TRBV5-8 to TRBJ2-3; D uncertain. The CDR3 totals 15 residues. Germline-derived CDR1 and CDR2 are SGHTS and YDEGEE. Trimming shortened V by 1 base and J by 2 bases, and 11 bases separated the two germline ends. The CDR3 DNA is TGTGCCAGCAGCTTGTGGCGGTTAGACACAGATACGCAGTATTTT. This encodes CASSLWRLDTDTQYF. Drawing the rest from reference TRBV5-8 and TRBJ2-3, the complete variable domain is EAGVTQSPTHLIKTRGQQATLRCSPISGHTSVYWYQQALGLGLQFLLWYDEGEERNRGNFPPRFSGRQFPNYSSELNVNALELEDSALYLCASSLWRLDTDTQYFGPGTRLTVL.

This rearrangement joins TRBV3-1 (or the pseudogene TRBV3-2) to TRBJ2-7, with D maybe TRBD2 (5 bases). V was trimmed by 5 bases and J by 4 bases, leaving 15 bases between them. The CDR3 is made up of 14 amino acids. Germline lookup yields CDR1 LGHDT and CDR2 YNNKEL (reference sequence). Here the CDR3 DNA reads TGTGCCAGCAGCTTTTTCGGGAACTCTTACGAGCAGTACTTC. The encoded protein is CASSFFGNSYEQYF.

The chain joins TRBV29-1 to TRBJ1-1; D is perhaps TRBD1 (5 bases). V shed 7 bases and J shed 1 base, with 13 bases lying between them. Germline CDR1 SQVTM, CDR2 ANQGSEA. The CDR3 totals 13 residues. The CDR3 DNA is TGCAGCGGCCTAGGGCAGGGGAACACTGAAGCTTTCTTT. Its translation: CSGLGQGNTEAFF.

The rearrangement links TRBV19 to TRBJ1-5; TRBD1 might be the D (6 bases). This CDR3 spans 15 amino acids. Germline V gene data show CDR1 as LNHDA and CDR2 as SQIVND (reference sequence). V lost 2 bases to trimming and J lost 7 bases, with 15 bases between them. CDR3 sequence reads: CASSIRGPQGQPQHF. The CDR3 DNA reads TGTGCCAGTAGTATACGAGGACCCCAGGGGCAGCCCCAGCATTTT.